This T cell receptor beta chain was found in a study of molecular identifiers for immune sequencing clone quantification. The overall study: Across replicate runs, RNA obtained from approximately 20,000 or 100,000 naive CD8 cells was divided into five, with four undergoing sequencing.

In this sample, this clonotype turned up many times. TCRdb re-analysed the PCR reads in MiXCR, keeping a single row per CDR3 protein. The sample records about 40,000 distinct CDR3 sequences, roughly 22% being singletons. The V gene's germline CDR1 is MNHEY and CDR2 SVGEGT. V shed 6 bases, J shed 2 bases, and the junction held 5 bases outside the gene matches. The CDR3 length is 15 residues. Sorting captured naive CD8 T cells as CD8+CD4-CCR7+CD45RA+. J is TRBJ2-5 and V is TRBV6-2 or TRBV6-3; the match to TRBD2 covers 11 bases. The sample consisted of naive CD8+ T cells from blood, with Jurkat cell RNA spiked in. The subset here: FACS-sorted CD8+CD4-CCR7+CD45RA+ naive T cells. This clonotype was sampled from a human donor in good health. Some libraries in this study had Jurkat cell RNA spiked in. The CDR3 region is CASSPGLAVQETQYF. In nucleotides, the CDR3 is TGTGCCAGCAGCCCGGGACTAGCGGTACAAGAGACCCAGTACTTC.